Listed here are 3 T cell receptor beta chains from one sample, sequenced in a study of shared clonotypes between healthy human individuals. Produced via immunoSEQ multiplex PCR; TCRdb's table is partial and in-frame only. The sample yields some 1,600,000 clones, 98% seen once. Sequencing was performed on naive CD4+ T cells sorted from blood. Specified subset: CD45RA+ positively selected. The receptor source for this set is a man under 40 in good health.

This clone was picked up one time. The chain uses TRBV11-2 and TRBJ1-5; 7 bases map to TRBD1. The length of the CDR3 is 17 residues. The germline V gene has CDR1 SGHAT and CDR2 FQNNGV. With 3 bases clipped from V and 3 bases from J, the junction kept 11 bases outside the gene matches. CDR3 residues: CASSLGRQGKYNQPQHF. As DNA, the CDR3 is TGTGCCAGCAGCTTGGGCCGACAGGGAAAGTACAATCAGCCCCAGCATTTT.

The chain links TRBV28 to TRBJ1-1, with D possibly TRBD1 on 5 matching bases. This CDR3 is 12 amino acids long. With 8 bases removed from V and 0 bases from J, the gap between germline ends came to 7 bases. Germline V gives CDR1 MDHEN, CDR2 SYDVKM. As DNA, the CDR3 is TGTGCCAGCTCAGGGATGAACACTGAAGCTTTCTTT. Translating gives CASSGMNTEAFF.

This chain links TRBV5-1 with TRBJ2-2, with 16 positions matching TRBD2. From germline, CDR1 is SGHRS and CDR2 YFSETQ. V lost 6 bases, J lost 4 bases, and 9 bases stayed unmatched. The CDR3 spans 18 residues. The CDR3 is CASTMGLAGGPGTGELFF. The CDR3 DNA is TGCGCCAGCACCATGGGACTAGCGGGAGGGCCGGGCACCGGGGAGCTGTTTTTT.